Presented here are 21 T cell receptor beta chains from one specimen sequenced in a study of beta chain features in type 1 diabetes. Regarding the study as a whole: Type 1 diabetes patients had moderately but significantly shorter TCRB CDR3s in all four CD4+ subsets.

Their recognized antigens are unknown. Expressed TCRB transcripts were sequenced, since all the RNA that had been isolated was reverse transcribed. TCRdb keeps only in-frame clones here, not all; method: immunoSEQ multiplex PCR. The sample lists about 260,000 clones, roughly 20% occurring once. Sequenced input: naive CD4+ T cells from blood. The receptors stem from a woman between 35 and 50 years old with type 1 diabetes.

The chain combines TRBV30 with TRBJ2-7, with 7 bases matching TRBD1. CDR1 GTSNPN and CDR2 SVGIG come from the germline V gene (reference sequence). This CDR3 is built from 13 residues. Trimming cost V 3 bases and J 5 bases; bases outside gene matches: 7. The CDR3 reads CAWRPGQSDEQYF. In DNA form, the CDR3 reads TGTGCCTGGAGACCGGGACAGTCGGACGAGCAGTACTTC.

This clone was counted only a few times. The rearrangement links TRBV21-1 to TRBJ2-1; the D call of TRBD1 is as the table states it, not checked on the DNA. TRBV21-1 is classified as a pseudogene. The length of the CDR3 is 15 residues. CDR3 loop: CASSKTQGSINEQFF. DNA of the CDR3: TGTGCCAGCAGCAAAACCCAGGGATCCATCAATGAGCAGTTCTTC.

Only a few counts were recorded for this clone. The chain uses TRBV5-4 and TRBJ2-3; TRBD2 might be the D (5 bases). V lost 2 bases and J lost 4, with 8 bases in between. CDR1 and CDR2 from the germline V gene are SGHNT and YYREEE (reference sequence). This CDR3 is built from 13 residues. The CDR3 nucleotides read TGTGCCAGCAGCTTCCGGGGTTCAGATACGCAGTATTTT. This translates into CASSFRGSDTQYF.

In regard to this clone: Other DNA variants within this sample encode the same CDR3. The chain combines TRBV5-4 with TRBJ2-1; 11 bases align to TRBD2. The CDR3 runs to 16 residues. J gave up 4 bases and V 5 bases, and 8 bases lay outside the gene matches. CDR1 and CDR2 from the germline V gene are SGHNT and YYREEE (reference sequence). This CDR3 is CASSRGTSGGYNEQFF. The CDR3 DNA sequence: TGTGCCAGCAGTAGAGGAACTAGCGGGGGATACAATGAGCAGTTCTTC.

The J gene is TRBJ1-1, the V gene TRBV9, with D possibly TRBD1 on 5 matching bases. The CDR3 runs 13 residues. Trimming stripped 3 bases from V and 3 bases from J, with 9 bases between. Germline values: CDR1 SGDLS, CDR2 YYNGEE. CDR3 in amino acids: CASSEQVDTEAFF. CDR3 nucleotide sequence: TGTGCCAGCAGCGAACAGGTAGACACTGAAGCTTTCTTT.

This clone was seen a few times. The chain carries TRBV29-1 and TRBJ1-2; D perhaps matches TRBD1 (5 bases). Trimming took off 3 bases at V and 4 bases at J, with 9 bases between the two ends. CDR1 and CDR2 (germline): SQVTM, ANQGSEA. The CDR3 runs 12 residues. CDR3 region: CSVEAGSYGYTF. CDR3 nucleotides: TGCAGCGTTGAGGCAGGGTCCTATGGCTACACCTTC.

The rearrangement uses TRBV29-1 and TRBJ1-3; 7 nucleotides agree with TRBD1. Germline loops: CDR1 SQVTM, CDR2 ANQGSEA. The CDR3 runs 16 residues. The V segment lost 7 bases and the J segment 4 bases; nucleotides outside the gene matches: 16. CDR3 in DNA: TGCAGCGGCTGGGTGGTGGAGGGGGCGCACGGAAACACCATATATTTT. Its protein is CSGWVVEGAHGNTIYF.

CDR3 DNA sequence: TGTGCCAGCAGACCCGGGACAGGGGCTCCATTCTACGAGCAGTACTTC. Encoded protein: CASRPGTGAPFYEQYF. This sequence joins TRBV13 and TRBJ2-7; 10 nucleotides agree with TRBD1. The germline V gene encodes CDR1 PRHDT and CDR2 FYEKMQ (reference sequence). The CDR3 is 16 residues long. V trimming: 6 bases; J trimming: 3 bases; junction bases outside the gene matches: 11.

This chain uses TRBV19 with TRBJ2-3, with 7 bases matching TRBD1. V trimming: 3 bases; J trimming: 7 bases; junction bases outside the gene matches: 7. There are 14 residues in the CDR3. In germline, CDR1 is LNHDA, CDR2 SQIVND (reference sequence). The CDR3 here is CASSMWSGGNTQYF. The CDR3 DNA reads TGTGCCAGTAGTATGTGGTCAGGGGGAAATACGCAGTATTTT. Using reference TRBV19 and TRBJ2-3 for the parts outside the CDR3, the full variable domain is DGGITQSPKYLFRKEGQNVTLSCEQNLNHDAMYWYRQDPGQGLRLIYYSQIVNDFQKGDIAEGYSVSREKKESFPLTVTSAQKNPTAFYLCASSMWSGGNTQYFGPGTRLTVL.

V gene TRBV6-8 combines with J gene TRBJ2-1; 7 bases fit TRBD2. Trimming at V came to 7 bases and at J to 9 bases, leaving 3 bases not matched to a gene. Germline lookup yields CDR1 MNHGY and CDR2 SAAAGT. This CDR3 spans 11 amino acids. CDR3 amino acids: CASTPGGEQFF. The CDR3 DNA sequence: TGTGCCAGCACACCGGGAGGTGAGCAGTTCTTC.

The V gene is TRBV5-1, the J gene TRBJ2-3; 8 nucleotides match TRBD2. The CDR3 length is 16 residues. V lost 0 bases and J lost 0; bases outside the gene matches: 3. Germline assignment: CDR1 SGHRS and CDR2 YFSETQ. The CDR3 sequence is CASSLDRGRSTDTQYF. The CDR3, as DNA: TGCGCCAGCAGCTTGGATCGCGGGAGGAGCACAGATACGCAGTATTTT.

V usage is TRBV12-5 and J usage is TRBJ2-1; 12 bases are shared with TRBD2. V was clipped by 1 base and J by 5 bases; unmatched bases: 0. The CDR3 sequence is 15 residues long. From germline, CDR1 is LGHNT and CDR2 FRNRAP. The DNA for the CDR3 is TGTGCTAGTGGTTTGGGACTAGCGGGGGACAATGAGCAGTTCTTC. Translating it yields CASGLGLAGDNEQFF. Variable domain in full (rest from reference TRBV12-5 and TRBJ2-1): DARVTQTPRHKVTEMGQEVTMRCQPILGHNTVFWYRQTMMQGLELLAYFRNRAPLDDSGMPKDRFSAEMPDATLATLKIQPSEPRDSAVYFCASGLGLAGDNEQFFGPGTRLTVL.

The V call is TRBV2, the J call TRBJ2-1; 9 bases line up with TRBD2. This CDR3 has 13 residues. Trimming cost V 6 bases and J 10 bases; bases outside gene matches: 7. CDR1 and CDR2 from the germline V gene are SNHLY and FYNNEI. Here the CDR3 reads CASRGLAVGEQFF. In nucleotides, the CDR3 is TGTGCCAGCAGGGGACTAGCCGTCGGGGAGCAGTTCTTC.

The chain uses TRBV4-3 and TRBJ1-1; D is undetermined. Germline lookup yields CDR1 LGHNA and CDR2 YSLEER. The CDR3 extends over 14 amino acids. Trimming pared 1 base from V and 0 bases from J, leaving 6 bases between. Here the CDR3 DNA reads TGCGCCAGCAGCCAAGGACATATGAACACTGAAGCTTTCTTT. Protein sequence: CASSQGHMNTEAFF.

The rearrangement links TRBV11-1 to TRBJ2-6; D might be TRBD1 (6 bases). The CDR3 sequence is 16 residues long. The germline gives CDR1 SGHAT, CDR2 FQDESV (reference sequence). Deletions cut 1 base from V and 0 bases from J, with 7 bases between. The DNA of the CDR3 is TGTGCCAGCAGCTTAGGACAGGTCTCTGGGGCCAACGTCCTGACTTTC. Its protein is CASSLGQVSGANVLTF.

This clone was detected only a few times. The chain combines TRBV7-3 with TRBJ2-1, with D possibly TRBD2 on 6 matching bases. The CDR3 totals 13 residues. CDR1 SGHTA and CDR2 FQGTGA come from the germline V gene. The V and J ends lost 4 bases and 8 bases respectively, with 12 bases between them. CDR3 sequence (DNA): TGTGCCAGCAGCTCGGCAGGGAGGTATGAGCAGTTCTTC. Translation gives CASSSAGRYEQFF.

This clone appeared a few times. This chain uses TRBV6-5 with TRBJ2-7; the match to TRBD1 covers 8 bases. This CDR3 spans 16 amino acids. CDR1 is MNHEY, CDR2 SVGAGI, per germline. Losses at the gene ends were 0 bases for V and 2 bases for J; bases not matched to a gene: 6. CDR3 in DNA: TGTGCCAGCAGTTACTCAGCGACAGGGGCTCCCTACGAGCAGTACTTC. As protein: CASSYSATGAPYEQYF.

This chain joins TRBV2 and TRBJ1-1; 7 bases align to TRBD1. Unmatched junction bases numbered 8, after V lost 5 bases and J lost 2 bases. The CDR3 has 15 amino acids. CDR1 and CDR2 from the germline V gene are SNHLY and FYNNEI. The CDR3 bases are TGTGCCAGCAGTCCCGGGACAGCCGGAAACACTGAAGCTTTCTTT. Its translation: CASSPGTAGNTEAFF.

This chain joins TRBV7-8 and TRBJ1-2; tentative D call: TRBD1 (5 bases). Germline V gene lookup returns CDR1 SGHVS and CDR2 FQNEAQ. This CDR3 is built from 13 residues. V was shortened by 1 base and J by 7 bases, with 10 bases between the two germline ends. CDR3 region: CASSLVREGGYTF. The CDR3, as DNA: TGTGCCAGCAGCTTAGTCAGGGAGGGTGGCTACACCTTC.

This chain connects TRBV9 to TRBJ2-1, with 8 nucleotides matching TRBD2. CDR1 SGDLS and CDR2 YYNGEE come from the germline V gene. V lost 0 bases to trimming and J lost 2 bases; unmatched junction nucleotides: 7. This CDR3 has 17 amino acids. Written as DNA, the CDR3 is TGTGCCAGCAGCGTAGGATTAGCGGGACTTCCCTACAATGAGCAGTTCTTC. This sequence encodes CASSVGLAGLPYNEQFF.

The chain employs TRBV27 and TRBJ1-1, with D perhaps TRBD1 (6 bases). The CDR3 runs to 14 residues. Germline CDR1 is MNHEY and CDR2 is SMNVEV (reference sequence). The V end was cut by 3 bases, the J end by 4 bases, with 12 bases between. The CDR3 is CASSFFHRATEAFF. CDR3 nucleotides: TGTGCCAGCAGTTTTTTCCACAGGGCCACTGAAGCTTTCTTT.